This TCR beta chain came from a study of blood T cell repertoires in COVID-19. Study background: Samples taken during acute and convalescent COVID-19 were collected in the United States, Italy and Spain.

The protocol was immunoSEQ multiplex PCR, while the TCRdb copy is restricted to in-frame clones and leaves out a portion. The sample includes a few hundred thousand clones, roughly nine tenths of them seen just once. During the 2 weeks before they entered the study, exposed participants had met someone with a PCR-confirmed or clinician-diagnosed COVID-19 case. The CDR3 is made up of 16 amino acids. V dropped 3 bases and J dropped 0; count of bases not matched to a gene: 6. Germline V lookup: CDR1 SGHDT, CDR2 YYEEEE. Source material: PBMCs or T cells enriched from blood (not recorded which). The clonotype originates from a woman aged 45-65 years who had been exposed to COVID-19. The J gene is TRBJ2-1, the V gene TRBV5-6; TRBD2 aligns across 7 bases. The CDR3 coding sequence is TGTGCCAGCAGCTCGGTGCGGGAGAGCTCCTACAATGAGCAGTTCTTC. Translating it yields CASSSVRESSYNEQFF.